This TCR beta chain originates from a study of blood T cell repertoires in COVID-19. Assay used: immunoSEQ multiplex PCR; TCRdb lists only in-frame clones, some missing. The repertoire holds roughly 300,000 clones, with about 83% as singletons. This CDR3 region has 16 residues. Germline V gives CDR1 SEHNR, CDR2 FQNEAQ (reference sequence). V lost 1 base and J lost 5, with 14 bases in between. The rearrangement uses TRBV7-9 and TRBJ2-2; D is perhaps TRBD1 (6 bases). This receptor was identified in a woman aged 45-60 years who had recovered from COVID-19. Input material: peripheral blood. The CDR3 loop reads CASSLEGTRWTGELFF. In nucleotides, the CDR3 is TGTGCCAGCAGCTTAGAAGGGACAAGGTGGACCGGGGAGCTGTTTTTT.